The T cell receptor beta chain described here comes from a study of blood T cell repertoires in COVID-19. Study information: Acute and convalescent COVID-19 specimens originated in the United States, Italy and Spain. Sources were T cells, B-cell-depleted T cells, or PBMCs; the material itself was cDNA or gDNA.

Original processing notes: Using reference gene primer amplification, nucleated cell counts were estimated. The assay was immunoSEQ multiplex PCR, and TCRdb's table has in-frame clones only and misses some. Clonal size and the V and J genes are those of that table, whereas D and trimming came from the DNA. This sample yields some 330,000 clones, of which 85% to 90% are seen a single time; around 4% belongs to the top ten. This receptor was obtained from a man aged 25 to 45 who had recovered from COVID-19. Source material: PBMCs or T cells enriched from blood (not recorded which).

The chain's CDR3 is CASSKEQGASGELFF. CDR3 DNA: TGTGCCAGCAGTAAGGAACAGGGGGCGTCCGGGGAGCTGTTTTTT. The rearrangement links TRBV6-4 to TRBJ2-2, with 9 bases matching TRBD1. The V segment lost 5 bases and the J segment 6 bases; nucleotides outside the gene matches: 7. Looked up from germline, CDR1 is MRHNA and CDR2 is SNTAGT. This CDR3 is built from 15 residues.